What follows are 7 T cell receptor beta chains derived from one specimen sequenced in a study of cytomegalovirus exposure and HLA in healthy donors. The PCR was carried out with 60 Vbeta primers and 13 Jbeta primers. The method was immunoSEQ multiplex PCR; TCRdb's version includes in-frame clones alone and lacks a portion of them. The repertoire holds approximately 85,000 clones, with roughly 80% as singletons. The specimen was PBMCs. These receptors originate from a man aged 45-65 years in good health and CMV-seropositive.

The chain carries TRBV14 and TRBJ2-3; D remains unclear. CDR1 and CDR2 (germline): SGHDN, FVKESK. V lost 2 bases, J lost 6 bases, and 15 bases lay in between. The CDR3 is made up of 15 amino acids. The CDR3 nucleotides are TGTGCCAGCAGCCAACAAACCGAGGTCGGGGATACGCAGTATTTT. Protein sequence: CASSQQTEVGDTQYF.

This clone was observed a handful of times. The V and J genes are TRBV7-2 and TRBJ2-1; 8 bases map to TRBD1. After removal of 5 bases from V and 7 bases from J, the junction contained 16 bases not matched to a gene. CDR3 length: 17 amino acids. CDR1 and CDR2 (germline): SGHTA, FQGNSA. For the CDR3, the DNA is TGTGCCAGCAGCCCCTCGAGTCGGGACAGGATCTTAAATGAGCAGTTCTTC. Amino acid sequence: CASSPSSRDRILNEQFF.

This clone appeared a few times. CDR3 in amino acids: CASGLVPDGSSGANVLTF. The CDR3 coding sequence is TGTGCTAGTGGTTTAGTCCCCGACGGGAGCTCTGGGGCCAACGTCCTGACTTTC. This chain links TRBV12-5 with TRBJ2-6, with D possibly TRBD2 on 6 matching bases. Germline V lookup: CDR1 LGHNT, CDR2 FRNRAP. The CDR3 runs 18 residues. The V gene lost 3 bases and the J gene lost 0 bases, with 15 bases spanning the gap.

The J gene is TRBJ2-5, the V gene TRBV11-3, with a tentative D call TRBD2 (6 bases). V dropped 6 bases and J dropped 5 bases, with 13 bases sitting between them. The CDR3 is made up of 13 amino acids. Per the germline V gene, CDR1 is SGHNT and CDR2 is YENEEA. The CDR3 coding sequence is TGTGCCAGCAGTATTTTCGGGAGTGAGACCCAGTACTTC. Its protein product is CASSIFGSETQYF.

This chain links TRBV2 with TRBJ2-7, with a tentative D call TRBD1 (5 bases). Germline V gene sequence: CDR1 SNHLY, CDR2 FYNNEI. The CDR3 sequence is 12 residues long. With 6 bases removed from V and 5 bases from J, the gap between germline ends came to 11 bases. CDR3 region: CASRPEGDEQYF. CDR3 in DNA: TGTGCCAGCAGGCCAGAAGGGGACGAGCAGTACTTC.

The DNA for the CDR3 is TGTGCCAGCGGAGGGGACACTGAAGCTTTCTTT. This codes for CASGGDTEAFF. The chain has TRBV2 and TRBJ1-1; D perhaps matches TRBD1 (5 bases). Germline loops: CDR1 SNHLY, CDR2 FYNNEI. V was shortened by 8 bases and J by 3 bases, with 7 bases between the two germline ends. This CDR3 is built from 11 residues.

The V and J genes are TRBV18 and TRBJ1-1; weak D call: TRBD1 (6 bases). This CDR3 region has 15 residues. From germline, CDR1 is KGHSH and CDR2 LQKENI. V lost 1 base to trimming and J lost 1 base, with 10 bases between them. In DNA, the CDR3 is TGTGCCAGCTCACCACGGTTGGGGGCGAACACTGAAGCTTTCTTT. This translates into CASSPRLGANTEAFF.